Shown below are 3 T cell receptor beta chains from a single sample sequenced in a study of spatial heterogeneity in lung cancer (dated by TCRdb to between 2018 and 2021). These receptors have no known antigen. Library construction relied on 5' RACE. The listed sequencing device is NextSeq 500. TCRdb reprocessed the public reads (quality trimming at Q25 with fastp, clone calling with MiXCR) and kept in-frame beta chains. Rows with a matching CDR3 protein are joined into one entry that keeps the most common DNA and genes. Present in this sample are 8,700 or so distinct CDR3 sequences, 14% of which were seen just once. About 13% of the sample is in the top ten clones. What this sample's time point label stands for: sample taken at primary tumor resection. Overall study results and their limits: The tumor nonsynonymous mutation count correlated with the number of expanded intratumoral alpha and beta TCRs.

Specimen: lung tumor tissue, collected at surgery. The receptors derive from a male donor with early-stage non-small cell lung cancer.

This clonotype occurred many times. Little can be read into the size of this beta chain, an off-target read in a library designed for alpha chains. The chain carries TRBV9 and TRBJ2-7, with D maybe TRBD1 (6 bases). Germline V gene sequence: CDR1 SGDLS, CDR2 YYNGEE. Trimming left V 0 bases short and J 3 bases short, with 10 bases between. This CDR3 has 14 residues. The DNA of the CDR3 is TGTGCCAGCAGCGTAGCAGGGGAGATCTACGAGCAGTACTTC. Translated, it gives CASSVAGEIYEQYF.

This clonotype was observed many times. The library was prepared for alpha chains; this beta chain is a stray read, so its frequency means little. V usage is TRBV5-1 and J usage is TRBJ2-3, with 7 bases matching TRBD2. In germline, CDR1 is SGHRS, CDR2 YFSETQ. V shed 2 bases and J 2 bases; nucleotides not matched to a gene: 2. The CDR3 sequence is 14 residues long. The CDR3: CASSFGGTTDTQYF. Written as DNA, the CDR3 is TGCGCCAGCAGCTTCGGGGGGACCACAGATACGCAGTATTTT.

By share, this clonotype counts as medium-sized. This beta chain is a stray sequence in a library constructed for alpha chains; its clone size is not meaningful. The chain uses TRBV12-3 or TRBV12-4 and TRBJ1-1; no clear D. This CDR3 is 14 amino acids long. The V end was cut by 5 bases, the J end by 4 bases, with 14 bases between. The CDR3 region is CASSALRGATEAFF. In DNA form, the CDR3 reads TGTGCCAGCAGTGCCCTCCGAGGAGCCACTGAAGCTTTCTTT.